The text below deals with one T cell receptor beta chain. Its antigen is as yet unknown. Trimming pared 2 bases from V and 5 bases from J, leaving 12 bases between. The CDR3 runs 15 residues. CDR1 and CDR2 from the germline V gene are SGHVS and FQNEAQ. The data originate from a study of OX40 agonist ivuxolimab in advanced cancers. Study outcomes and limitations: Some nonresponders additionally presented with little normalized T-cell clonal expansion.

Method: immunoSEQ multiplex PCR; TCRdb's copy keeps in-frame clones and lacks some. The sample lists around 100,000 clones; approximately 89% were seen once. The sequences come from CD4+ or CD8+ T cells sorted from blood, collected in a trial of the OX40 agonist ivuxolimab. This receptor was obtained from an adult with an advanced solid tumor such as melanoma, head and neck, liver or kidney cancer. V usage is TRBV7-8 and J usage is TRBJ1-4, with unresolved D. CDR3 protein: CASSLKGRLNEKLFF. The CDR3 bases are TGTGCCAGCAGCTTAAAGGGCAGACTGAATGAAAAACTGTTTTTT.